This T cell receptor (beta chain) is from a study of blood T cells in healthy people across ages (dated by TCRdb to the mid-2010s). For the wider study: In model experiments, template switching captured about one uniquely barcoded TCR beta cDNA molecule for every two T cells. To track age-related changes in TCR beta repertoire diversity, the study relied on deep sequencing normalized with unique cDNA molecular identifiers. Donors were grouped into four age groups: young (average roughly 15 years), middle-aged (less than 40), aged (roughly 62) and long-lived (approximately 82). Two additional independent replicas of 1 million unique cDNA reads from the same blood draw were analyzed for two donors (one aged 18 to 29 and one aged 80 or older). Points the paper makes about the study in general: The percentage of naive T cells measured by flow cytometry correlated strongly with observed TCR beta diversity. Because profiling used bulk unsorted PBMCs, naive and antigen-experienced compartments could not be compared conclusively. Donor CMV infection status was unknown, potentially confounding age-related changes in expanded clonotypes. As age increased, observed TCR beta diversity per million T cells dropped in a roughly linear way, and a significant reduction was already evident by age 40. Estimates of total diversity based on one million sequenced T cells were regarded as lower bounds and as underestimates. Compared with the aged group, more naive CD4+ T cells, fewer expanded clones and increased TCR diversity were shown by the long-lived group, suggesting age selection.

Library generation was performed with 5' RACE. Sequencing used an Illumina HiSeq 2500. A second about 7 to 12 cycle PCR used a sample-barcoded 5' primer and a J-beta primer mix. Each TCR beta cDNA molecule received a unique molecular identifier from a template-switch 5' adaptor carrying 12 random nucleotides. Each sample yielded at least 2.5 million CDR3-containing paired-end reads. First-strand cDNA synthesis was performed from all RNA using the Mint cDNA synthesis kit, with priming by a TRBC-specific oligonucleotide. All cDNA was treated with uracil-DNA glycosylase and then went through a first 18-cycle PCR with the universal primers M1SS and BC2_uni_R. The original pipeline was this. Each sample was normalized by randomly selecting 1 million high-quality reads, each carrying a distinct molecular identifier. Reads with shared molecular identifiers were discarded instead of being binned into consensus sequences. MiTCR, set to a Q25 quality threshold and the strictest error-elimination algorithm, was used for CDR3 identification, clonotype clustering and error correction. A nonparametric unseen species model with Euler transformation was used to estimate a lower bound on total TCR beta diversity. Starting from the raw public reads, TCRdb applied fastp trimming at Q25, assembled clones with MiXCR and retained in-frame beta chains. Entries are consolidated by CDR3 protein sequence, retaining the most common genes and DNA. These V and J calls derive from TCRdb rather than the authors' analysis. The table for this sample lists about 510,000 distinct CDR3 sequences; about a quarter of them were counted only once. The top ten constitute 3% to 4% of the sample.

The CDR1 and CDR2 encoded by the germline V gene are SGHTA and FQGNSA. Counted from cysteine to phenylalanine, this CDR3 has 10 amino acids. Only the CDR3 DNA stays, 30 bases, in frame from base 1. In the case of this clonotype: Its antigen has not been determined. An end of the junction does not agree with germline; a read error may underlie this.

The roughly 42 donors, aged about 6 to 95 years, were systemically healthy Caucasian individuals from Russia. Approximately 9.3 milliliters of peripheral blood were collected from each donor into EDTA-treated Vacutainer tubes. Ficoll-Paque density-gradient centrifugation was used to isolate PBMCs, with at least 7 million per sample. Total RNA, at least 6 micrograms per sample, was extracted from PBMCs with Trizol reagent. The percentages of naive CD45RAhigh/CD27high T cells were determined by flow cytometry on a PBMC aliquot from every donor. This sample also appeared in a second study, on T cells of mothers and their children. The second paper further reports: Nine systemically healthy Caucasian individuals served as donors, namely three mothers together with their six children. cDNA synthesis used all of the extracted RNA, with around 1.5 ug of RNA in each 15 ul reaction. In the second PCR, the M1S primer added sample barcodes and 2-4 random nucleotides. Over 8.5 million TCR beta CDR3 reads were obtained for each mother, and some 3.1 million reads were obtained for each child. Thymic selection similarly shapes TCR recombination output in related and unrelated pairs, with minor effect from inherited differences. Normalized repertoire overlap was always found to be slightly, but never significantly, higher in related mother-child pairs than in unrelated mother-child pairs. Persistent microchimeric T cell clones were not detected, at a sensitivity of approximately 100 clones per million clonotypes. The study used deep NGS to compare TCR beta repertoires of mothers and children, seeking features distinguishing related mother-child pairs from unrelated individuals. On average, the children were roughly 11 +/- 4 years old, while the mothers were 40 +/- 4 years old. Libraries were sequenced on Illumina HiSeq 2000 with 100+100 nt paired-end reads after adapter ligation with NEBNext reagents. To avoid cross-contamination, the mother libraries and the child libraries were prepared a month apart and sequenced in separate runs. For each donor, somewhere between about 500,000 and 2,000,000 distinct TCR beta clonotypes were identified. Naive TCR beta clonotypes were estimated from low-frequency clonotypes matched to each donor's FACS-determined naive share, without sorting.

In this chain, TRBV7-2 is recombined with TRBJ2-5; tentative D gene TRBD1, with 5 bases matching. The TCR originated in a boy aged 2-9 years in good health. Sequenced input: blood. The CDR3 region: CASSSWGPHF. The DNA sequence is TGTGCCAGCAGCTCATGGGGCCCTCACTTC.